This TCR beta chain is from a study of blood T cell repertoires in COVID-19. The CDR3 length is 14 residues. CDR1 and CDR2 (germline): SGHNT, YYREEE (reference sequence). Between the trimmed V and J ends, which lost 2 bases and 2 bases, there was a span of 9 bases. Sequencing was performed with immunoSEQ multiplex PCR; in TCRdb, only in-frame clones are kept and a portion is missing. The profile shows about 200,000 clones, 65% to 90% of them singletons. The specimen sequenced was peripheral blood. The source is a woman aged 70 to 79 with COVID-19, enrolled during active disease. This chain joins TRBV5-4 and TRBJ2-3; D call uncertain. The CDR3 is CASSFSRTTDTQYF. The DNA for the CDR3 is TGTGCCAGCAGCTTTAGCAGAACCACAGATACGCAGTATTTT.